Listed here is a single T cell receptor (beta chain). Its antigen has not been determined. No base-level quality is on record; no much larger clone is a single base apart. The record originates from a study of shared clonotypes between healthy human individuals (dated by TCRdb to 2018 to 2020). Regarding the research as a whole: The cohort comprised a couple of women and a few men aged 18 to 49 years. Per donor, three plates each were used for CD4 naive and CD4 memory, two for CD8 naive, and one for CD8 memory. Blood TCR repertoires of five healthy adults were deeply sequenced to estimate repertoire size and the extent of clonotype sharing between individuals. Libraries were prepared and TCR repertoires were sequenced by different laboratories using diverse techniques, in order to increase sequencing depth and limit assay-specific biases. Leukapheresis yielded between about 0.85 and 9.5 billion PBMCs per donor.

CD8 naive samples were CD45RO-negative cells positively selected for CCR7, giving a CD45RA+CCR7+ population that excluded TemRA cells. The donors were healthy, HIV-negative adults who had no recently reported acute infections or vaccinations. All donors were Caucasian adults living in Nashville, Tennessee, USA. After blood collection by leukapheresis, PBMCs were isolated using Ficoll-Histopaque density gradient centrifugation and then cryopreserved in the vapor phase of liquid nitrogen. Analytical flow cytometry was used to check the purity and quantity of each magnetically sorted T cell population. Each sorted fraction had its genomic DNA isolated and then quantified by UV absorbance on a Nanodrop 2000c. What the study reported, not specific to this receptor: Even with the large sequencing depth, rarefaction of the sorted-subset datasets indicated that sequencing was incomplete. Estimated clonotype richness was generally larger for naive than for memory subsets. Compared with non-shared clonotypes, clonotypes shared by all four sorted-subset donors had higher generation probabilities. The genetic and exposure-history diversity represented was limited by the small number of donors. Sharing across several donors was observed for approximately 5% of naive CD4, 3% to 3.5% of naive CD8, about 2.5% of memory CD4, and over 0.3% of memory CD8 clonotypes. Sampling was restricted to blood, and TCR repertoires in tissue are likely to differ from TCR repertoires in blood. Based on pairwise subsampling, the degree of clonotype sharing among donors was expected to be affected by sequencing depth.

Using the deep immunoSEQ assay, multiplex PCR amplified TCR CDR3 regions from genomic DNA. For each cell subset, the extracted genomic DNA was distributed evenly across all wells of several immunoSEQ 96-well plates, and each plate served as one replicate. Each replicate PCR for sorted subsets received about 200 ng genomic DNA, equal to roughly 29,000 T cell genomes. Purified libraries were quantified with a Qubit 3.0 fluorometer, sized on a Bioanalyzer 2100, and re-quantified with the KAPA Library Quantification kit. A separate single-read 150-cycle Illumina NextSeq 550 flow cell was used to sequence each immunoSEQ 96-well plate. The original pipeline was this. Because the immunoSEQ output held only junctional sequences and lacked quality scores, the filtering could not match the filtering applied to full-length reads. Sequences were annotated with PyIR, a Python wrapper for IgBLAST v1.9, and V/J genes and CDR3 were assigned using IMGT germline references. Reads were filtered out if the reads had weak V/J assignments (E-value above 1e-6), no CDR3, stop codons, out-of-frame junctions, or ambiguous translated residues. V3J clonotypes were defined by identical inferred V gene, J gene, and CDR3 amino acid sequence. The percentage overlap between two repertoires was calculated by dividing the number of shared unique clonotypes by the size of the smaller repertoire. Repertoire richness was assessed with RTK rarefaction, the Chao1 estimator, and Recon v2.1 estimates of unobserved clonotypes. Generation probabilities were computed with OLGA for all TCRbeta clonotypes obtained by the gDNA method from a few donors. In TCRdb, the immuneACCESS table is reduced to in-frame sequences with V and J assigned. These tables do not hold every clone; where another copy was compared, an unresolved V gene accounts for under half, and the others remain unexplained. The V and J calls and clone size are taken from that table; D and trimming were inferred from the DNA. The sample data list about 700,000 clones, and roughly 94% of these were observed just once. The top ten clonotypes cover approximately 25% of the sample.

The receptor was isolated from a man aged 25 to 45 in good health. The sequenced material came from naive CD8+ T cells sorted from blood. Reading the label with the study, this specimen's cell subset or site is: CD45RA+CCR7+.

The DNA sequence follows: TGCGCCAGCACAAGCGGGAGGGAGGGAACGCAAGAGACCCAGTACTTC. This translates into CASTSGREGTQETQYF. Recombination joined TRBV10-2 with TRBJ2-5, with 10 middle bases fitting TRBD2. CDR1 WSHSY and CDR2 SAAADI are derived from the germline V gene. V is pruned by 7 bases and J by 2 bases, leaving 10 bases of the junction without a gene match. The CDR3, from cysteine to phenylalanine, totals 16 residues. Only the CDR3 portion is preserved as DNA: 48 bases, with reading frame beginning at the first base.